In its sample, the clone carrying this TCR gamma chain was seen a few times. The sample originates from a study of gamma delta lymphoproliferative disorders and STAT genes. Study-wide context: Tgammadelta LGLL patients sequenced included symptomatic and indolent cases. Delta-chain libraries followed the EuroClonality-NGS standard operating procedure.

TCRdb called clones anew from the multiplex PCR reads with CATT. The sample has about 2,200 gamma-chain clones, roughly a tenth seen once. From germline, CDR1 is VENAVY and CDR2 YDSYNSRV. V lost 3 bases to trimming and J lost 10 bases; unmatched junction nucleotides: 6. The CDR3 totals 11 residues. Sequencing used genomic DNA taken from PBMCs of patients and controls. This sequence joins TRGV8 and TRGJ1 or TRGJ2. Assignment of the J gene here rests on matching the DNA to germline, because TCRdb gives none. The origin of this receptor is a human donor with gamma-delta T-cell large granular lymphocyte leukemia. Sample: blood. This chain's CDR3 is CATWDYHKKLF. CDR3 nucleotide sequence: TGTGCCACCTGGGATTACCACAAGAAACTCTTT.